This passage covers 2 T cell receptor beta chains from one sample sequenced in a study of radiation and T cells in renal cell carcinoma (dated by TCRdb to between 2020 and 2021). The intended sense of this specimen's time point label: tumor resected at nephrectomy. The sample's treatment or condition label, in plain terms: treatment-naive control, cytoreductive nephrectomy. The method behind the library was the immunoSEQ multiplex PCR assay. Held by TCRdb, this immuneACCESS table contains in-frame sequences only and omits some clones. Under half of the omission traces to an unresolved V gene where checked; the cause of the rest is unknown. The sample table contains 13,000 or so clones; only one count was recorded for around 57% of them. The top ten clones comprise 10% to 15% of the sample. This sample comprised tumor tissue, obtained from a patient whose treatment was nephrectomy without radiotherapy. Source of these receptors: a man aged 50 to 60 with renal cell carcinoma.

The CDR3 region is CASSPPGNRDYNEQFF. The CDR3 nucleotides are TGTGCCAGCTCACCTCCGGGAAACAGAGACTACAATGAGCAGTTCTTC. J is TRBJ2-1 and V is TRBV18; maybe TRBD2 (5 bases). This CDR3 is built from 16 residues. Trimming pared 3 bases from V and 3 bases from J, leaving 15 bases between. Germline values: CDR1 KGHSH, CDR2 LQKENI.

This chain uses TRBV5-6 with TRBJ2-2; 7 bases match TRBD2. The junction had 5 bases not matched to a gene; V was cut back by 3 bases and J by 0 bases. Germline assignment: CDR1 SGHDT and CDR2 YYEEEE. The CDR3 covers 16 residues. CDR3 sequence: CASSSAGVANTGELFF. The CDR3 DNA sequence: TGTGCCAGCAGCTCGGCGGGGGTCGCGAACACCGGGGAGCTGTTTTTT.